One T cell receptor (beta chain) is described in this entry. Clones were read by immunoSEQ multiplex PCR, and TCRdb kept only the in-frame ones, dropping some. The table lists 130,000 or so clones, around four fifths of them singletons. This entry belongs to a study of blood T cell repertoires in COVID-19. For the study at large: T cells, B-cell-depleted T cells, or PBMCs provided the cDNA or gDNA that served as material.

Trimming shortened V by 1 base and J by 0 bases, and 7 bases separated the two germline ends. There are 15 residues in the CDR3. In germline, CDR1 is SGHTA, CDR2 FQGTGA. The study drew participants aged about 18 to 89 years from roughly 25 US areas. Allocation to cohorts depended on clinical history reported by the participants. V and J are TRBV7-3 and TRBJ1-3; D remains unclear. Sequenced material: PBMCs or T cells enriched from blood (not recorded which). The sequence was collected from a man between 35 and 55 years old with acute COVID-19. CDR3 DNA: TGTGCCAGCAGCTTAATCGGTTCCTCTGGAAACACCATATATTTT. Translating it yields CASSLIGSSGNTIYF.